The clone carrying this TCR beta chain showed up just a few times. Its antigen is currently unknown. This entry belongs to a study of response to subunit inactivated influenza vaccine. Overall study results and limits: Each seasonal influenza vaccination, the authors suggested, recruits few new T cells.

TCRdb fed the RT-PCR reads into MiXCR, producing one record per CDR3 protein. The sample lists about 300,000 distinct CDR3 sequences; over 20% were seen once. The clonotype was recovered from a man aged 45 to 75 who received an inactivated influenza vaccine. This specimen consisted of PBMCs from blood, obtained about 19 months after vaccination.

The CDR3 is CASTGRRGPTYGYTF. The CDR3 region has the DNA TGTGCCAGCACAGGTCGACGGGGCCCTACCTATGGCTACACCTTC. The chain combines TRBV12-3 or TRBV12-4 with TRBJ1-2; maybe TRBD1 (5 bases). Trimming took 7 bases from V and 4 from J, leaving 19 bases between them. The CDR3 runs to 15 residues.